This is a list of T cell receptor beta chains from one sample in a study of OX40 agonist ivuxolimab in advanced cancers. Repertoires were generated with immunoSEQ multiplex PCR, while TCRdb's copy carries only in-frame clones and drops some. The sample carries about 66,000 clones, roughly four fifths recorded once. The sequencing here drew on CD4+ or CD8+ T cells sorted from blood, taken in a trial of the OX40 agonist ivuxolimab. All receptors come from an adult with an advanced solid tumor such as melanoma, head and neck, liver or kidney cancer. The conserved cysteine and the conserved F or W are not part of the CDR3 here. The order of the fields is V gene, J gene, CDR3 protein.

v_call: TRBV4-1
j_call: TRBJ2-3
cdr3_aa: ASSRRDYSGDTQY

v_call: TRBV18
j_call: TRBJ1-1
cdr3_aa: ASSPGLMNTEAF

v_call: TRBV30
j_call: TRBJ1-2
cdr3_aa: AWSVSGREAGGYT

v_call: TRBV6-6
j_call: TRBJ1-2
cdr3_aa: ASSYQLDRAIGYT

v_call: TRBV6-1
j_call: TRBJ1-2
cdr3_aa: ASSENYWGYT

v_call: TRBV11-1
j_call: TRBJ1-5
cdr3_aa: ASSLVKSGPQH

v_call: TRBV2
j_call: TRBJ1-1
cdr3_aa: ASSVGEMNTEAF

v_call: TRBV10-1
j_call: TRBJ2-7
cdr3_aa: ASSDGTHPYEQY

v_call: TRBV30
j_call: TRBJ1-3
cdr3_aa: AWTHTRGSGNTIY

v_call: TRBV25-1
j_call: TRBJ2-3
cdr3_aa: ASSAGLAVAAGTDTQY

v_call: TRBV21-1
j_call: TRBJ2-7
cdr3_aa: ASSKSGGRFFPYEQY

v_call: TRBV18
j_call: TRBJ1-2
cdr3_aa: ASSPPTEIYGYT

v_call: TRBV28
j_call: TRBJ2-7
cdr3_aa: ASRPGQGRNEQY

v_call: TRBV6-5
j_call: TRBJ2-7
cdr3_aa: ASSTSLATYEQY

v_call: TRBV5-4
j_call: TRBJ2-3
cdr3_aa: ASSPKGAGGADTQY

v_call: TRBV29-1
j_call: TRBJ2-7
cdr3_aa: SVEDGRRYEQY

v_call: TRBV19
j_call: TRBJ2-7
cdr3_aa: ASSNGDSTHEQY

v_call: TRBV7-6
j_call: TRBJ1-4
cdr3_aa: ASSLTIPNEKLF

v_call: TRBV10-2
j_call: TRBJ2-7
cdr3_aa: ASSRGITYEQY

v_call: TRBV11-3
j_call: TRBJ2-5
cdr3_aa: ASSTAGQETQY

v_call: TRBV7-2
j_call: TRBJ2-2
cdr3_aa: ASSPNGLAGFTGELF

v_call: TRBV5-1
j_call: TRBJ2-3
cdr3_aa: ASSLGGRVSTDTQY

v_call: TRBV7-2
j_call: TRBJ2-7
cdr3_aa: ASSSYGTSGGGVLSEQY

v_call: TRBV15
j_call: TRBJ1-2
cdr3_aa: ATSRAQVSSYGYT

v_call: TRBV9
j_call: TRBJ2-5
cdr3_aa: AKGAEKIYDETQY